The 25 T cell receptor beta chains given below trace back to one sample, sequenced in a study of blood T cell repertoires in COVID-19. Sequencing used immunoSEQ multiplex PCR; TCRdb keeps in-frame clones, though not all of them. In the table there are about 200,000 clones, 85% of which are singletons. Sequencing was done on a sample of peripheral blood. The receptors come from an elderly woman with acute or convalescent COVID-19.

The J gene is TRBJ1-3, the V gene TRBV6-5; D gene ambiguous. The CDR3 is made up of 15 amino acids. Trimming removed 6 bases from V and 2 bases from J, with 14 bases in between. Germline V CDR1 and CDR2: MNHEY, SVGAGI. CDR3 coding DNA: TGTGCCAGCAGCGTAGAACCCGGGGCTGGAAACACCATATATTTT. Protein: CASSVEPGAGNTIYF.

The V call is TRBV19, the J call TRBJ2-1; D perhaps matches TRBD2 (6 bases). CDR3 length: 15 residues. CDR1 LNHDA and CDR2 SQIVND come from the germline V gene (reference sequence). V shed 7 bases and J shed 0 bases, with 13 bases lying between them. The CDR3 protein is CASTPDGGSYNEQFF. The CDR3 nucleotides read TGTGCCAGTACCCCGGACGGGGGCTCCTACAATGAGCAGTTCTTC.

V usage is TRBV7-6 and J usage is TRBJ1-1; D uncertain. The germline CDR1 and CDR2 sequences are SGHVS and FNYEAQ. The CDR3 sequence is 15 residues long. V dropped 8 bases and J dropped 3 bases, with 19 bases sitting between them. The CDR3 here is CASLPSPRVDTEAFF. The CDR3 bases are TGTGCCAGCCTCCCTTCTCCCCGCGTCGACACTGAAGCTTTCTTT. Variable domain in full (rest from reference TRBV7-6 and TRBJ1-1): GAGVSQSPRYKVTKRGQDVALRCDPISGHVSLYWYRQALGQGPEFLTYFNYEAQQDKSGLPNDRFSAERPEGSISTLTIQRTEQRDSAMYRCASLPSPRVDTEAFFGQGTRLTVV.

The genes are TRBV5-1 and TRBJ2-2; TRBD2 matches 7 bases. CDR1 is SGHRS, CDR2 YFSETQ, per germline. Trimming removed 7 bases from V and 4 bases from J; junction bases left unmatched: 4. There are 13 residues in the CDR3. The CDR3 loop reads CASGRVSTGELFF. CDR3 bases: TGCGCCAGCGGGAGGGTCAGCACCGGGGAGCTGTTTTTT.

This clone was counted once. The V and J genes are TRBV6-5 and TRBJ1-1; 10 bases are shared with TRBD1. V lost 5 bases to trimming and J lost 11 bases; unmatched junction nucleotides: 8. Germline V gene data show CDR1 as MNHEY and CDR2 as SVGAGI. The CDR3 sequence is 13 residues long. Here the CDR3 reads CASSQGQGLVAFF. CDR3 sequence (DNA): TGTGCCAGCAGTCAGGGACAGGGGTTGGTCGCTTTCTTT.

The rearrangement links TRBV4-2 to TRBJ2-2; TRBD2 matches at 14 bases. Looked up from germline, CDR1 is LGHNA and CDR2 is YNFKEQ. The CDR3 consists of 18 residues. The ends lost 0 bases at V and 7 bases at J; junction bases unmatched: 7. The CDR3 protein is CASSQDMGLAGVGGELFF. The CDR3 DNA is TGTGCCAGCAGCCAAGATATGGGACTAGCGGGAGTTGGCGGGGAGCTGTTTTTT.

This chain links TRBV15 with TRBJ2-7; TRBD2 aligns across 8 bases. The CDR3 is 15 residues long. V dropped 5 bases and J dropped 5; count of bases not matched to a gene: 11. Per the germline V gene, CDR1 is LNHNV and CDR2 is YYDKDF (reference sequence). The CDR3 sequence is CATSLARGVWDEQYF. For the CDR3, the DNA is TGTGCCACCAGCTTAGCGCGGGGGGTCTGGGACGAGCAGTACTTC.

J is TRBJ2-1 and V is TRBV19, with 8 bases that match TRBD2. Germline V gene sequence: CDR1 LNHDA, CDR2 SQIVND (reference sequence). The V and J ends lost 7 bases and 3 bases, in that order; junction bases with no gene match: 8. The CDR3 is 15 residues long. The DNA for the CDR3 is TGTGCCAGTACTACGGGACTAGTCTACTACAATGAGCAGTTCTTC. Encoded protein: CASTTGLVYYNEQFF. Together with reference TRBV19 and TRBJ2-1, the CDR3 gives the full variable domain: DGGITQSPKYLFRKEGQNVTLSCEQNLNHDAMYWYRQDPGQGLRLIYYSQIVNDFQKGDIAEGYSVSREKKESFPLTVTSAQKNPTAFYLCASTTGLVYYNEQFFGPGTRLTVL.

This clone turned up a few times. This chain uses TRBV5-5 with TRBJ1-2; TRBD1 is a possible D gene (5 bases). The CDR3 extends over 17 amino acids. Per germline, CDR1 SGHKS and CDR2 YYEKEE (reference sequence). Trimming stripped 4 bases from V and 0 bases from J, with 19 bases between. The CDR3 sequence: CASSRLGPEFTNYGYTF. For the CDR3, the DNA is TGTGCCAGCAGCCGTTTGGGGCCCGAGTTCACTAACTATGGCTACACCTTC. Supplemented by reference TRBV5-5 and TRBJ1-2, the full variable domain reads DAGVTQSPTHLIKTRGQQVTLRCSPISGHKSVSWYQQVLGQGPQFIFQYYEKEERGRGNFPDRFSARQFPNYSSELNVNALLLGDSALYLCASSRLGPEFTNYGYTFGSGTRLTVV.

The rearrangement joins TRBV29-1 to TRBJ1-4, with D perhaps matching TRBD1 (5 bases). With 6 bases removed from V and 7 bases from J, the gap between germline ends came to 15 bases. Germline loops: CDR1 SQVTM, CDR2 ANQGSEA. This CDR3 is built from 13 residues. The CDR3 reads CSVAGGRGEKLFF. CDR3 in DNA: TGCAGCGTGGCGGGAGGTAGGGGTGAAAAACTGTTTTTT.

The chain joins TRBV19 to TRBJ1-2; 8 bases fit TRBD1. Germline V gene data show CDR1 as LNHDA and CDR2 as SQIVND (reference sequence). This CDR3 has 17 amino acids. V lost 3 bases, J lost 0 bases, and 9 bases stayed unmatched. The CDR3 DNA reads TGTGCCAGTAGTATTTCGGGACAGGCACGAGCTAACTATGGCTACACCTTC. Protein sequence: CASSISGQARANYGYTF.

V is TRBV30 and J is TRBJ2-3; 8 bases line up with TRBD2. V shed 5 bases, J shed 8 bases, and the junction held 15 bases outside the gene matches. CDR1 is GTSNPN and CDR2 is SVGIG in the germline V gene (reference sequence). The CDR3 has 15 residues. This CDR3 reads CAWGRQLAAGGTQYF. DNA of the CDR3: TGTGCCTGGGGGCGTCAACTAGCTGCGGGGGGTACGCAGTATTTT.

The CDR3 bases are TGTGCCACAGGGCGAACAGATACGCAGTATTTT. Its protein is CATGRTDTQYF. The J gene is TRBJ2-3, the V gene TRBV19; a possible D gene is TRBD1 (5 bases). This CDR3 region has 11 residues. V shed 10 bases and J shed 3 bases, with 8 bases lying between them. From germline, CDR1 is LNHDA and CDR2 SQIVND (reference sequence).

This chain connects TRBV18 to TRBJ1-2, with D unresolved. The CDR3 runs to 15 residues. The germline CDR1 and CDR2 sequences are KGHSH and LQKENI. The V end lost 3 bases, the J end lost 8 bases, and 19 bases lay between the germline ends. The chain's CDR3 is CASSPQRYESAGYTF. The CDR3, as DNA: TGTGCCAGCTCACCCCAGCGGTACGAGTCAGCAGGCTACACCTTC.

The chain has TRBV7-2 and TRBJ1-4, with unresolved D. Germline CDR1 is SGHTA and CDR2 is FQGNSA. This CDR3 comprises 15 residues. V dropped 0 bases and J dropped 8 bases, with 13 bases sitting between them. This CDR3 reads CASSLAGWRSEKLFF. The CDR3 DNA reads TGTGCCAGCAGCTTAGCTGGGTGGAGGAGCGAAAAACTGTTTTTT.

The chain is built from TRBV11-2 and TRBJ1-2, with D maybe TRBD1 (5 bases). The ends were cut back, 3 bases at V and 3 bases at J, with 5 bases in the middle. This CDR3 comprises 12 residues. CDR1 SGHAT and CDR2 FQNNGV come from the germline V gene. This chain's CDR3 is CASSFRDYGYTF. For the CDR3, the DNA is TGTGCCAGCAGCTTCAGGGACTATGGCTACACCTTC.

J is TRBJ2-1 and V is TRBV6-1, with 10 bases lining up with TRBD2. Germline lookup yields CDR1 MNHNS and CDR2 SASEGT. This CDR3 has 16 amino acids. J was trimmed by 0 bases and V by 4 bases; bases with no gene match: 3. CDR3 nucleotide sequence: TGTGCCAGCAGTGTAGCGGGAGGAGGCTCCTACAATGAGCAGTTCTTC. The encoded protein is CASSVAGGGSYNEQFF.

The J gene is TRBJ2-7, the V gene TRBV19, with 8 bases matching TRBD2. Germline V gives CDR1 LNHDA, CDR2 SQIVND (reference sequence). V gave up 5 bases and J gave up 7 bases; unmatched junction bases: 13. This CDR3 is built from 15 residues. The CDR3 region is CASSGTSGGLREQYF. The CDR3 DNA is TGTGCCAGTAGTGGAACTAGCGGAGGACTACGAGAGCAGTACTTC.

The CDR3 sequence is CASSAAWSGYGYTF. The CDR3 coding sequence is TGTGCCAGCAGCGCGGCGTGGAGTGGCTATGGCTACACCTTC. The chain joins TRBV7-8 to TRBJ1-2; unclear D gene. The length of the CDR3 is 14 residues. The V end lost 5 bases, the J end lost 4 bases, and 14 bases lay between the germline ends. Germline lookup yields CDR1 SGHVS and CDR2 FQNEAQ.

This chain joins TRBV11-3 and TRBJ2-7; possible D gene TRBD2, 6 bases. CDR1 and CDR2 from the germline V gene are SGHNT and YENEEA. V shed 2 bases and J shed 5 bases, with 13 bases lying between them. CDR3 length equals 14 residues. CDR3 DNA: TGTGCCAGCAGCTTAACGCGGGAAGCGGACGAGCAGTACTTC. The encoded protein is CASSLTREADEQYF.

The genes are TRBV7-9 and TRBJ1-1; D is ambiguous. The CDR3 has 14 residues. The ends were cut back, 2 bases at V and 1 base at J, with 8 bases in the middle. Germline loops: CDR1 SEHNR, CDR2 FQNEAQ (reference sequence). CDR3 protein: CASSLIQQNTEAFF. Written as DNA, the CDR3 is TGTGCCAGCAGCTTAATACAGCAGAACACTGAAGCTTTCTTT.

The chain uses TRBV5-1 and TRBJ2-6; D may be TRBD2 (6 bases). V lost 4 bases, J lost 0 bases, and 17 bases lay in between. The CDR3 is 18 amino acids. CDR1 is SGHRS and CDR2 is YFSETQ in the germline V gene. CDR3 sequence reads: CASSPTRAGNSGANVLTF. CDR3 sequence (DNA): TGCGCCAGCAGCCCCACACGAGCGGGCAACTCTGGGGCCAACGTCCTGACTTTC.

The rearrangement uses TRBV14 and TRBJ1-6; D not certain. Between the trimmed V and J ends, which lost 5 bases and 9 bases, there was a span of 20 bases. Germline assignment: CDR1 SGHDN and CDR2 FVKESK. CDR3 size: 16 residues. The CDR3 DNA sequence: TGTGCCAGCAGCAACCGGGGTCCCCCACCGAGTTCACCCCTCCACTTT. Protein: CASSNRGPPPSSPLHF. The variable domain in full, completed from reference TRBV14 and TRBJ1-6, reads EAGVTQFPSHSVIEKGQTVTLRCDPISGHDNLYWYRRVMGKEIKFLLHFVKESKQDESGMPNNRFLAERTGGTYSTLKVQPAELEDSGVYFCASSNRGPPPSSPLHFGNGTRLTVT.

The chain combines TRBV9 with TRBJ2-7, with 12 bases fitting TRBD2. Germline V CDR1 and CDR2: SGDLS, YYNGEE. The CDR3 contains 16 residues. V lost 2 bases to trimming and J lost 2 bases; unmatched junction nucleotides: 5. The chain's CDR3 is CASSVGTSGSPYEQYF. The DNA of the CDR3 is TGTGCCAGCAGCGTTGGGACTAGCGGGTCCCCCTACGAGCAGTACTTC.

V usage is TRBV19 and J usage is TRBJ2-7; tentatively, D is TRBD1 (5 bases). The CDR3 covers 14 residues. From germline, CDR1 is LNHDA and CDR2 SQIVND (reference sequence). The V end was cut by 4 bases, the J end by 0 bases, with 10 bases between. In nucleotides, the CDR3 is TGTGCCAGTAGTACCCAGGGATACTCCTACGAGCAGTACTTC. Its protein product is CASSTQGYSYEQYF.